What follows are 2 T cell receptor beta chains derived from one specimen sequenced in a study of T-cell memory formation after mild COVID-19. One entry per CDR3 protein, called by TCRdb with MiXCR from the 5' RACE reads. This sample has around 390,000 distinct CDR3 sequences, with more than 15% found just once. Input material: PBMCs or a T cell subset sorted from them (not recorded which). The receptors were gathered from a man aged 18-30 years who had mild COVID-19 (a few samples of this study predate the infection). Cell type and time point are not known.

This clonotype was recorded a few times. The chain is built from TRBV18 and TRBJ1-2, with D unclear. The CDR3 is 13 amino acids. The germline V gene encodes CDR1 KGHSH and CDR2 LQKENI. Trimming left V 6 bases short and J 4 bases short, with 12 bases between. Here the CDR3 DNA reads TGTGCCAGCTCGCCTATGGACGGCTATGGCTACACCTTC. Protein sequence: CASSPMDGYGYTF.

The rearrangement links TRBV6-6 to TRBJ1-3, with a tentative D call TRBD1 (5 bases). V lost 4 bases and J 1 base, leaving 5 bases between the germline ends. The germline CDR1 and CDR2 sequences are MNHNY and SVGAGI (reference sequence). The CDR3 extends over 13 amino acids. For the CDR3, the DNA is TGTGCCAGCAGTTGGGGGTCTGGAAACACCATATATTTT. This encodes CASSWGSGNTIYF.